A single sample is the source of the 24 T cell receptor beta chains below, sequenced in a study of CD8 T cells in Susac syndrome. The RNA, roughly 0.45 to 1 ug, was put through reverse transcription using random hexamers. One entry per CDR3 protein, called by TCRdb with MiXCR from the immunoSEQ multiplex PCR reads. The table has about 180,000 distinct CDR3 sequences, roughly 94% seen once. The sequencing sample was made of CD4+ T cells from PBMCs. The receptor source for this set is a human donor with Susac syndrome.

The CDR3 nucleotides read TGCGCCAGCAGACACGACAGGGGTGGGGTAGCCAAAAACATTCAGTACTTC. It yields the protein CASRHDRGGVAKNIQYF. The chain links TRBV5-1 to TRBJ2-4, with 8 bases lining up with TRBD1. Germline V gene data show CDR1 as SGHRS and CDR2 as YFSETQ. V trimming: 5 bases; J trimming: 0 bases; junction bases outside the gene matches: 10. The CDR3 consists of 17 residues.

The CDR3 sequence is CSARTGGVKNEQFF. Here the CDR3 DNA reads TGCAGTGCTAGGACAGGGGGCGTTAAAAATGAGCAGTTCTTC. J is TRBJ2-1 and V is TRBV20-1; 10 bases line up with TRBD1. V trimming: 3 bases; J trimming: 7 bases; junction bases outside the gene matches: 6. The CDR3 totals 14 residues. Germline CDR1 DFQATT, CDR2 SNEGSKA (reference sequence).

The CDR3 DNA reads TGTGCCAGCAGCGTAAAGGTGGAGGGTCAGCCCCAGCATTTT. This translates into CASSVKVEGQPQHF. The chain carries TRBV9 and TRBJ1-5; D unresolved. V was clipped by 1 base and J by 6 bases, with 11 bases between them. The CDR3 is 14 amino acids. The V gene's germline CDR1 is SGDLS and CDR2 YYNGEE. Looking up the rest from reference TRBV9 and TRBJ1-5 gives the full variable domain: DSGVTQTPKHLITATGQRVTLRCSPRSGDLSVYWYQQSLDQGLQFLIQYYNGEERAKGNILERFSAQQFPDLHSELNLSSLELGDSALYFCASSVKVEGQPQHFGDGTRLSIL.

The V gene is TRBV20-1, the J gene TRBJ1-5, with D possibly being TRBD1 (5 bases). The CDR3 consists of 15 residues. The V end lost 3 bases, the J end lost 0 bases, and 12 bases lay between the germline ends. Germline CDR1 DFQATT, CDR2 SNEGSKA (reference sequence). The CDR3: CSARRSGNSNQPQHF. The CDR3 coding sequence is TGCAGTGCTAGGAGATCAGGGAATAGCAATCAGCCCCAGCATTTT.

The chain recombines TRBV28 with TRBJ2-7; 7 bases agree with TRBD2. Germline lookup yields CDR1 MDHEN and CDR2 SYDVKM. The CDR3 is 14 residues long. V was clipped by 6 bases and J by 2 bases; unmatched bases: 7. The CDR3 DNA reads as TGTGCCAGCAGACCTAGCGGCGGCCCCTACGAGCAGTACTTC. It translates to CASRPSGGPYEQYF.

J is TRBJ2-5 and V is TRBV12-3 or TRBV12-4; the D gene is possibly TRBD2 (5 bases). The CDR3 has 12 residues. V gave up 8 bases and J gave up 4 bases, with 11 bases separating them. CDR3 region: CASRRDIETQYF. CDR3 DNA sequence: TGTGCCAGCCGCCGGGATATAGAGACCCAGTACTTC.

The rearrangement joins TRBV19 to TRBJ1-5; D is unclear. The CDR3 totals 13 residues. V lost 5 bases to trimming and J lost 6 bases, with 11 bases between them. Germline values: CDR1 LNHDA, CDR2 SQIVND (reference sequence). The CDR3 DNA is TGTGCCAGTAGTCTCTGGATAACTCAGCCCCAGCATTTT. Translation gives CASSLWITQPQHF.

V and J are TRBV2 and TRBJ2-5, with 9 bases that match TRBD2. J lost 3 bases, V lost 1 base, and 9 bases had no gene match. Germline V gene lookup returns CDR1 SNHLY and CDR2 FYNNEI. The CDR3 covers 17 residues. CDR3 protein: CASSEDRSLAGKETQYF. DNA for the CDR3: TGTGCCAGCAGTGAAGACAGGAGTCTAGCGGGGAAAGAGACCCAGTACTTC.

Regarding this clonotype: At one end the junction does not follow the germline gene, possibly because of a read error. The rearrangement uses TRBV30 and TRBJ2-1; 10 bases match TRBD2. The CDR3 runs to 13 residues. The germline V gene encodes CDR1 GTSNPN and CDR2 SVGIG (reference sequence). The CDR3 DNA follows: TGTGCCGGGAGGCTAGCGGGAGTTAATGAGCAGTTCTTC. It is translated as CAGRLAGVNEQFF.

Comment on this clonotype: At one boundary the junction diverges from the germline segment, which might be a read error. The genes are TRBV7-7 and TRBJ2-2; maybe TRBD1 (5 bases). This CDR3 is 13 amino acids long. CDR1 SSHAT and CDR2 FNYEAQ come from the germline V gene (reference sequence). The CDR3: CASSLDRTGELFF. CDR3 DNA: TGTGCTAGCAGCTTAGACAGAACCGGGGAGCTGTTTTTT.

The chain recombines TRBV5-4 with TRBJ2-7; the D gene is possibly TRBD2 (5 bases). The CDR3 is 13 residues long. Trimming took 4 bases from V and 3 from J, leaving 11 bases between them. The germline V gene has CDR1 SGHNT and CDR2 YYREEE (reference sequence). The CDR3 nucleotides are TGTGCCAGCAGCGTGGACGGACTCTACGAGCAGTACTTC. Its protein product is CASSVDGLYEQYF.

CDR3 nucleotide sequence: TGTGCCAGCGGTAGCGGTAGCACAGATACGCAGTATTTT. It is translated as CASGSGSTDTQYF. V is TRBV28 and J is TRBJ2-3; the D gene is possibly TRBD2 (6 bases). CDR1 is MDHEN and CDR2 is SYDVKM in the germline V gene. CDR3 length equals 13 residues. Trimming stripped 8 bases from V and 0 bases from J, with 9 bases between.

The chain links TRBV30 to TRBJ1-3; D not resolved. CDR1 and CDR2 from the germline V gene are GTSNPN and SVGIG (reference sequence). Trimming shortened V by 2 bases and J by 0 bases, and 8 bases separated the two germline ends. The CDR3 sequence is 14 residues long. CDR3 residues: CAWSRRSSGNTIYF. DNA of the CDR3: TGTGCCTGGAGTCGGCGCAGCTCTGGAAACACCATATATTTT.

CDR3 DNA sequence: TGCAGCGTAAGGGGACTCTTAAGAATGAACACTGAAGCTTTCTTT. Its translation: CSVRGLLRMNTEAFF. This chain uses TRBV29-1 with TRBJ1-1, with D possibly matching TRBD1 (5 bases). This CDR3 spans 15 amino acids. V gave up 6 bases and J gave up 0 bases, with 17 bases separating them. The germline gives CDR1 SQVTM, CDR2 ANQGSEA.

The chain employs TRBV7-9 and TRBJ2-3; weak D call: TRBD2 (6 bases). The germline V gene encodes CDR1 SEHNR and CDR2 FQNEAQ (reference sequence). Trimming took 7 bases from V and 1 from J, leaving 12 bases between them. This CDR3 has 14 amino acids. The chain's CDR3 is CASTRRRGTDTQYF. For the CDR3, the DNA is TGTGCCAGCACCCGTCGGAGGGGCACAGATACGCAGTATTTT.

The rearrangement joins TRBV2 to TRBJ1-5, with a tentative D call TRBD1 (6 bases). CDR1 SNHLY and CDR2 FYNNEI come from the germline V gene. V was pared by 6 bases and J by 2 bases, with 11 bases between. CDR3 length: 14 amino acids. The CDR3 reads CASRQGLGNQPQHF. For the CDR3, the DNA is TGTGCCAGCAGACAGGGTTTGGGCAATCAGCCCCAGCATTTT.

This chain links TRBV6-2 or TRBV6-3 with TRBJ2-4, with TRBD1 matching over 9 bases. Trimming took 6 bases from V and 1 from J; bases not matched to a gene: 19. Germline V gives CDR1 MNHEY, CDR2 SVGEGT. CDR3 length: 20 residues. Here the CDR3 reads CASSLRRDRVIGVAKNIQYF. In DNA, the CDR3 is TGTGCCAGCAGCCTGAGAAGGGACAGGGTTATAGGGGTGGCCAAAAACATTCAGTACTTC.

The chain joins TRBV7-2 to TRBJ2-7; 12 bases align to TRBD1. Germline CDR1 is SGHTA and CDR2 is FQGNSA. The CDR3 has 17 residues. The ends lost 7 bases at V and 4 bases at J; junction bases unmatched: 14. The CDR3 loop is CASTIQFPGQGAYEQYF. In DNA form, the CDR3 reads TGTGCCAGCACCATTCAATTTCCGGGACAGGGGGCTTACGAGCAGTACTTC.

The J gene is TRBJ1-2, the V gene TRBV28; TRBD1 might be the D (6 bases). The length of the CDR3 is 16 residues. Between the trimmed V and J ends, which lost 7 bases and 2 bases, there was a span of 20 bases. From germline, CDR1 is MDHEN and CDR2 SYDVKM. Here the CDR3 reads CASTLRTGTPNYGYTF. The CDR3 nucleotides read TGTGCCAGCACCCTAAGAACCGGGACACCAAACTATGGCTACACCTTC.

The chain links TRBV14 to TRBJ2-1; TRBD2 might be the D (5 bases). The CDR3 loop spans 16 amino acids. The V end lost 1 base, the J end lost 4 bases, and 14 bases lay between the germline ends. CDR1 SGHDN and CDR2 FVKESK come from the germline V gene. This CDR3 reads CASSQVKGSAYNEQFF. For the CDR3, the DNA is TGTGCCAGCAGCCAAGTGAAGGGTAGCGCGTACAATGAGCAGTTCTTC.

The J gene is TRBJ2-1, the V gene TRBV19; 7 bases map to TRBD2. CDR3 length equals 16 residues. Germline V gene sequence: CDR1 LNHDA, CDR2 SQIVND (reference sequence). V dropped 8 bases and J dropped 6; count of bases not matched to a gene: 16. CDR3: CASGVLGTGEGNEQFF. The CDR3 DNA reads TGTGCCAGTGGGGTTCTCGGGACTGGGGAGGGCAATGAGCAGTTCTTC.

The V and J genes are TRBV20-1 and TRBJ2-3; 9 nucleotides agree with TRBD1. Looked up from germline, CDR1 is DFQATT and CDR2 is SNEGSKA (reference sequence). The junction had 5 bases not matched to a gene; V was cut back by 0 bases and J by 1 base. CDR3 size: 16 residues. CDR3 nucleotide sequence: TGCAGTGCTAGAGATGGGACAGGGAGTGGCACAGATACGCAGTATTTT. It encodes CSARDGTGSGTDTQYF.

The chain is built from TRBV30 and TRBJ1-5; the D gene is possibly TRBD1 (5 bases). The CDR3 consists of 16 residues. Germline CDR1 GTSNPN, CDR2 SVGIG (reference sequence). The ends were cut back, 1 base at V and 3 bases at J, with 16 bases in the middle. The CDR3 nucleotides are TGTGCCTGGAGTGCCATTGGAGGGGCACTCAATCAGCCCCAGCATTTT. Its translation is CAWSAIGGALNQPQHF.

This clonotype was seen a single time. The rearrangement joins TRBV20-1 to TRBJ1-1; D might be TRBD1 (6 bases). Germline V gene sequence: CDR1 DFQATT, CDR2 SNEGSKA (reference sequence). The CDR3 extends over 12 amino acids. The V gene lost 5 bases and the J gene lost 1 base, with 8 bases spanning the gap. CDR3 region: CSAGTQNTEAFF. The CDR3 DNA reads TGCAGTGCTGGGACACAGAACACTGAAGCTTTCTTT.